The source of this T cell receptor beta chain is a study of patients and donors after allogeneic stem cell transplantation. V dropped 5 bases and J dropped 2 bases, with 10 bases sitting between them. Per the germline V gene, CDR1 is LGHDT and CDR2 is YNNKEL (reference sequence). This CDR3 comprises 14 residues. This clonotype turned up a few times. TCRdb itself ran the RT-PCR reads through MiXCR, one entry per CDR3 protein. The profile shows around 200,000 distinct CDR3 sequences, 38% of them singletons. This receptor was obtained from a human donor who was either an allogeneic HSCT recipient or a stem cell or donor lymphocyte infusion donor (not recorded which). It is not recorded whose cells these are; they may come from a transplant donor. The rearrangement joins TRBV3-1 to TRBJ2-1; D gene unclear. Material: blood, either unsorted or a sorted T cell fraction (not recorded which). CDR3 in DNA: TGTGCCAGCAGCGACGGTAGGGCCTACAATGAGCAGTTCTTC. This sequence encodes CASSDGRAYNEQFF.